This TCR beta chain emerged from a study of human T cells and chemical hapten exposure. General study points: Expanded TCRs showed more large CDR3 clusters than pre-sensitization or healthy control sets.

In germline, CDR1 is KGHSH, CDR2 LQKENI. The CDR3 length is 13 residues. V dropped 3 bases and J dropped 5 bases, with 10 bases sitting between them. As concerns this clonotype: Antigen: not known.

Unique molecular identifiers were attached to individual cDNA molecules within the library. TCRdb redid the calling of the RACE reads with MiXCR, one entry per CDR3 protein. The table lists 180,000 or so distinct CDR3 sequences, roughly 15% of them singletons. Described time point: patch test 1, 2 weeks after DPC sensitization. Treatment defined: therapeutic diphenylcyclopropenone sensitization with weekly scalp DPC. The TCR sequence derives from a woman in her twenties or thirties with alopecia areata. Some clones in this sample may be carry-over from other donors' samples. The V call is TRBV18, the J call TRBJ1-1; the D gene is possibly TRBD1 (5 bases). The specimen comprised whole blood, sampled in connection with sensitization to the hapten diphenylcyclopropenone (DPC). The CDR3 bases are TGTGCCAGCTCACCCCTAGAGGGGACTGAAGCTTTCTTT. This translates into CASSPLEGTEAFF. Full variable domain (outside the CDR3, taken from reference TRBV18 and TRBJ1-1): NAGVMQNPRHLVRRRGQEARLRCSPMKGHSHVYWYRQLPEEGLKFMVYLQKENIIDESGMPKERFSAEFPKEGPSILRIQQVVRGDSAAYFCASSPLEGTEAFFGQGTRLTVV.